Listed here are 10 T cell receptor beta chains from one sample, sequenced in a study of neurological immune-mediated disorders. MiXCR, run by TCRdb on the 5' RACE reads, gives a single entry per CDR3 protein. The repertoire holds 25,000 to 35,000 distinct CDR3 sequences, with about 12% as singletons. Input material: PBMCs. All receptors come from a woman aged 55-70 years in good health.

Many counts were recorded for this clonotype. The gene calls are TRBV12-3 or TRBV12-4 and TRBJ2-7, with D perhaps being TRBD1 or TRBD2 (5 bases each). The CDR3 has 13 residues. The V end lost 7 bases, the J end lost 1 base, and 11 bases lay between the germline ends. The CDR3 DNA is TGTGCCAGCAACCGGGACGGTTCCTACGAGCAGTACTTC. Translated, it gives CASNRDGSYEQYF.

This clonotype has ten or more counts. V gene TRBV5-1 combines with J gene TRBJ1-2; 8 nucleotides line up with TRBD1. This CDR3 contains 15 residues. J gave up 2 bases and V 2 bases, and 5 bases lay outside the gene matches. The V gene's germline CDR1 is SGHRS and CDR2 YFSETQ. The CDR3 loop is CASSFGGTGNYGYTF. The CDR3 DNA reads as TGCGCCAGCAGCTTCGGCGGGACAGGAAACTATGGCTACACCTTC. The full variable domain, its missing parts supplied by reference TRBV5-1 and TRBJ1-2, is KAGVTQTPRYLIKTRGQQVTLSCSPISGHRSVSWYQQTPGQGLQFLFEYFSETQRNKGNFPGRFSGRQFSNSRSEMNVSTLELGDSALYLCASSFGGTGNYGYTFGSGTRLTVV.

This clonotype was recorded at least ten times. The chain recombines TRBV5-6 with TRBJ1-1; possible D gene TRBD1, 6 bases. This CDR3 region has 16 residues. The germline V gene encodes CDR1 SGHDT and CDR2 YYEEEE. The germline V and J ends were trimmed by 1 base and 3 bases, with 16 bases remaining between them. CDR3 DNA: TGTGCCAGCAGCTTGCCGCACTTCACAGGGTACACTGAAGCTTTCTTT. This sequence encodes CASSLPHFTGYTEAFF.

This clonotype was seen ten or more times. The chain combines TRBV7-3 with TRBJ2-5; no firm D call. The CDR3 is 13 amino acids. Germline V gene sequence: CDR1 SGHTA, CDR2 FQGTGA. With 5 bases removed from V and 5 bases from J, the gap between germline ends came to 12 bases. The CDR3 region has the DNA TGTGCCAGCAGCGTGGGTGGATGGGAGACCCAGTACTTC. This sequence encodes CASSVGGWETQYF.

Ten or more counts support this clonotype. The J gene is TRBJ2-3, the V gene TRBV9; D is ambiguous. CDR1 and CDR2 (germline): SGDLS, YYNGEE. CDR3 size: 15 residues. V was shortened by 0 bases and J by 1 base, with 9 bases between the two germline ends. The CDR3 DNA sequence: TGTGCCAGCAGCGTAGCGACCCAAGGCACAGATACGCAGTATTTT. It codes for CASSVATQGTDTQYF.

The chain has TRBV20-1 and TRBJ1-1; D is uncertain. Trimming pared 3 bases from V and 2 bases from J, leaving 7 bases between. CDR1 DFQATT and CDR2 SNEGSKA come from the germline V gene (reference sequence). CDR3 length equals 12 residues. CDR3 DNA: TGCAGTGCTAGCCAGGCTAACACTGAAGCTTTCTTT. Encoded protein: CSASQANTEAFF.

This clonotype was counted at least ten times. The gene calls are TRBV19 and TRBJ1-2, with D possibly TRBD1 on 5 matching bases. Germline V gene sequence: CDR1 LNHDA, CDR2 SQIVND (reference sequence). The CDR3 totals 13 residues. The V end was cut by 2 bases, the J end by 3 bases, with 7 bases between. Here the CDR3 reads CASSIQGDYGYTF. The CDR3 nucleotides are TGTGCCAGTAGTATACAGGGAGACTATGGCTACACCTTC.

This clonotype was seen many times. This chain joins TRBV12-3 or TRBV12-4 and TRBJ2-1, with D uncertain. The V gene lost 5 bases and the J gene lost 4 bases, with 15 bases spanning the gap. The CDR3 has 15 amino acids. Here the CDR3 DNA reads TGTGCCAGCAGTCATAAGTGGGGAACTTACAATGAGCAGTTCTTC. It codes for CASSHKWGTYNEQFF.

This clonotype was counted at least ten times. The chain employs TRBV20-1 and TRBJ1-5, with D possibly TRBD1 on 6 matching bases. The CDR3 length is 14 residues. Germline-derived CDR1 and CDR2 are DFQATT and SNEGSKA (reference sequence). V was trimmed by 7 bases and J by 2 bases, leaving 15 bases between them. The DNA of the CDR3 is TGCAGTGAGTCCAAAGGGGGGGGCAATCAGCCCCAGCATTTT. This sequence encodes CSESKGGGNQPQHF.

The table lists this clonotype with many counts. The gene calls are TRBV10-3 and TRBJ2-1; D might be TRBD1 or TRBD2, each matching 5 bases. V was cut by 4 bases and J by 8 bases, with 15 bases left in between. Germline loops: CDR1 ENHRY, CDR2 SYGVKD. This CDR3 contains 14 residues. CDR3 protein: CAISGGTGIHEQFF. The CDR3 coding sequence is TGTGCCATCAGTGGTGGGACCGGTATCCATGAGCAGTTCTTC.